A selection of T cell receptor beta chains follows, all from one sample in a study of T cell responses to AZD1222 COVID-19 vaccine. Generated by immunoSEQ multiplex PCR, the TCRdb table keeps only in-frame clones and is missing some. The sample yields 130,000 or so clones, around 89% seen once. The sequencing used peripheral blood, collected on day 0 of AZD1222 vaccination. The receptors here all came from an adult in good health. Both conserved end residues are part of each CDR3. The order of the fields is J gene, V gene, D gene, clone size, CDR3 DNA, CDR3 protein. D genes are given only for firm matches. Size is stated for part of the rows, as once, few or many counts, or as a class when the clone is expanded.

TRBJ2-5 TRBV4-3 TRBD2 NA TGCGCCAGCAGCCAAGAAAGGGGTAGCGGGGGGGTAAAAGAGACCCAGTACTTC CASSQERGSGGVKETQYF
TRBJ1-1 TRBV19 TRBD1 NA TGTGCCAGTAGACAGGGGCTGAACACTGAAGCTTTCTTT CASRQGLNTEAFF
TRBJ2-7 TRBV2 TRBD1 few TGTGCCAGCAGTGAATTTATCTCGACAGGGGGCCACGAGCAGTACTTC CASSEFISTGGHEQYF
TRBJ1-1 TRBV7-8 NA NA TGTGCCAGCAGCTTAGAGCGGGGTATGAACACTGAAGCTTTCTTT CASSLERGMNTEAFF
TRBJ2-2 TRBV13 TRBD2 NA TGTGCCAGCAGCACTCGACTAGCGGCGAACACCGGGGAGCTGTTTTTT CASSTRLAANTGELFF
TRBJ2-4 TRBV18 NA NA TGTGCCAGCTCACCACGAGAGGAAGCCAAAAACATTCAGTACTTC CASSPREEAKNIQYF
TRBJ2-3 TRBV5-4 TRBD1 once TGTGCCAGCAGCACGGACAGGGCGGATACGCAGTATTTT CASSTDRADTQYF
TRBJ2-1 TRBV15 NA NA TGTGCCACCAGCAGTAGGCGGTACGGGGACTTGAGCTCCTACAATGAGCAGTTCTTC CATSSRRYGDLSSYNEQFF
TRBJ2-2 TRBV11-2 NA NA TGTGCCAGCATCGTAACTAGTCGCACCGGGGAGCTGTTTTTT CASIVTSRTGELFF
TRBJ1-3 TRBV18 NA NA TGTGCCAGCTCACCACCAGGGGACAAGAGCTCTGGAAACACCATATATTTT CASSPPGDKSSGNTIYF
TRBJ2-5 TRBV9 TRBD2 once TGTGCCAGCAGCGTAGGCGCTAGCGGGGGGGCCATGGAGACCCAGTACTTC CASSVGASGGAMETQYF
TRBJ2-3 TRBV7-9 TRBD2 NA TGTGCCAGCAGCTTGGGACTAGCGGAGGTTAAAGATACGCAGTATTTT CASSLGLAEVKDTQYF
TRBJ2-1 TRBV28 NA once TGTGCCAGCAGCCTCGAACTCTTCCGAAGGCACAGGGAGTTCTTC CASSLELFRRHREFF
TRBJ1-2 TRBV9 NA NA TGTGCCAGCAGCCCCCAGTCCTCGGCTATAGGCTACACCTTC CASSPQSSAIGYTF